The 26 T cell receptor beta chains listed next were all sequenced from one sample in a study of T-cell memory formation after mild COVID-19. TCRdb fed the 5' RACE reads into MiXCR, producing one record per CDR3 protein. This repertoire shows a few hundred thousand distinct CDR3 sequences, approximately 15% found once; its top ten account for 20% to 25%. Sequenced input: PBMCs or a T cell subset sorted from them (not recorded which). The receptors here all came from a man aged 18 to 29 who had mild COVID-19 (a few samples of this study predate the infection). Cell type and time point are not known.

This clonotype has just a few counts. CDR3 bases: TGTGCCAGCAGCTTAGAGAACTCATTTAATTCACCCCTCCACTTT. It specifies CASSLENSFNSPLHF. The V gene is TRBV7-2, the J gene TRBJ1-6; D not resolved. The germline CDR1 and CDR2 sequences are SGHTA and FQGNSA. V was shortened by 1 base and J by 6 bases, with 10 bases between the two germline ends. CDR3 length equals 15 residues. The whole variable domain, remainder taken from reference TRBV7-2 and TRBJ1-6, is GAGVSQSPSNKVTEKGKDVELRCDPISGHTALYWYRQSLGQGLEFLIYFQGNSAPDKSGLPSDRFSAERTGGSVSTLTIQRTQQEDSAVYLCASSLENSFNSPLHFGNGTRLTVT.

V usage is TRBV7-8 and J usage is TRBJ1-2; D is undetermined. The CDR3 is made up of 12 amino acids. Germline CDR1 SGHVS, CDR2 FQNEAQ. V was pared by 1 base and J by 7 bases, with 7 bases between. The CDR3 reads CASSLEWGGYTF. The CDR3 DNA reads as TGTGCCAGCAGCTTAGAATGGGGTGGCTACACCTTC.

This sequence joins TRBV20-1 and TRBJ1-2, with TRBD1 identical over 9 bases. J lost 6 bases, V lost 5 bases, and 10 bases had no gene match. The CDR3 covers 14 residues. Germline CDR1 DFQATT, CDR2 SNEGSKA (reference sequence). The CDR3 loop reads CSARGTGQRDGYTF. In nucleotides, the CDR3 is TGCAGTGCTCGCGGGACAGGGCAACGCGATGGCTACACCTTC.

The V and J genes are TRBV19 and TRBJ1-5, with a weak D call TRBD1 (5 bases). In germline, CDR1 is LNHDA, CDR2 SQIVND (reference sequence). The V end was cut by 2 bases, the J end by 11 bases, with 22 bases between. This CDR3 is 16 amino acids long. The CDR3 spells CASSIRQGGLTTAQHF. CDR3 nucleotide sequence: TGTGCCAGTAGTATAAGGCAGGGCGGCTTAACGACGGCCCAGCATTTT.

V gene TRBV2 combines with J gene TRBJ1-2; D may be TRBD1 (5 bases). This CDR3 comprises 14 residues. Germline V CDR1 and CDR2: SNHLY, FYNNEI. Trimming cost V 4 bases and J 5 bases, with 14 bases left between them. The CDR3 loop is CASSAEGQGYGYTF. The CDR3 nucleotides are TGTGCCAGCAGTGCCGAGGGGCAGGGATATGGCTACACCTTC.

This chain uses TRBV21-1 with TRBJ2-7. TRBV21-1 is a known pseudogene. This CDR3 region has 15 residues. CDR3 protein: CASTKAFRWPYEQYV. In DNA, the CDR3 is TGTGCCAGCACAAAAGCATTCCGCTGGCCCTACGAGCAGTACGTC.

This clonotype was seen only a few times. This chain uses TRBV4-2 with TRBJ2-6, with D maybe TRBD1 (6 bases). The CDR3 length is 20 residues. Germline V CDR1 and CDR2: LGHNA, YNFKEQ. Trimming cost V 0 bases and J 0 bases, with 18 bases left between them. The CDR3 region is CASSQEIGQLAFSGANVLTF. In DNA, the CDR3 is TGTGCCAGCAGCCAAGAAATCGGACAGCTAGCCTTCTCTGGGGCCAACGTCCTGACTTTC.

The genes are TRBV27 and TRBJ2-3; TRBD2 might be the D (6 bases). CDR1 MNHEY and CDR2 SMNVEV come from the germline V gene (reference sequence). V shed 5 bases and J shed 7 bases, with 10 bases lying between them. The CDR3 sequence is 12 residues long. Here the CDR3 DNA reads TGTGCCAGCAGTGGGGGGTGGCATACGCAGTATTTT. It codes for CASSGGWHTQYF.

The table lists this clonotype with a few counts. The rearrangement links TRBV7-8 to TRBJ2-5; D may be TRBD2 (7 bases). Trimming shortened V by 1 base and J by 5 bases, and 14 bases separated the two germline ends. Germline V gene data show CDR1 as SGHVS and CDR2 as FQNEAQ. This CDR3 has 15 residues. The CDR3 bases are TGTGCCAGCAGCTTAGTCAGGGGAGGGCCTGAGACCCAGTACTTC. Protein sequence: CASSLVRGGPETQYF.

This clonotype was recorded a few times. V is TRBV25-1 and J is TRBJ1-1, with D unresolved. CDR3 length equals 14 residues. The V gene's germline CDR1 is MGHDK and CDR2 SYGVNS. Deletions cut 3 bases from V and 6 bases from J, with 14 bases between. DNA of the CDR3: TGTGCCAGCAGTGATGGGAGTGGTTGGGCTGAAGCTTTCTTT. It translates to CASSDGSGWAEAFF.

This chain links TRBV13 with TRBJ2-5, with D possibly being TRBD1 (6 bases). The CDR3 is 15 amino acids. CDR1 is PRHDT and CDR2 is FYEKMQ in the germline V gene (reference sequence). V was cut by 6 bases and J by 4 bases, with 18 bases left in between. This CDR3 is CASSSFQGPRETQYF. As DNA, the CDR3 is TGTGCCAGCAGTTCCTTCCAGGGGCCTCGAGAGACCCAGTACTTC.

This chain connects TRBV12-5 to TRBJ2-2; perhaps TRBD1 as D (6 bases). Germline V gene lookup returns CDR1 LGHNT and CDR2 FRNRAP. CDR3 length equals 15 residues. V was shortened by 5 bases and J by 3 bases, with 13 bases between the two germline ends. CDR3 sequence reads: CASGPHREDTGELFF. CDR3 coding DNA: TGTGCTAGTGGTCCACACAGGGAAGACACCGGGGAGCTGTTTTTT.

The table lists this clonotype with a few counts. The chain uses TRBV12-3 or TRBV12-4 and TRBJ1-5; D remains ambiguous. V lost 3 bases, J lost 4 bases, and 7 bases lay in between. The CDR3 loop spans 13 amino acids. In DNA form, the CDR3 reads TGTGCCAGCAGTTTGCCCCCTAATCAGCCCCAGCATTTT. As protein: CASSLPPNQPQHF.

This clonotype was detected only a few times. The V and J genes are TRBV5-1 and TRBJ2-3; possible D gene TRBD2, 6 bases. Germline V gene lookup returns CDR1 SGHRS and CDR2 YFSETQ. The CDR3 consists of 15 residues. V was shortened by 0 bases and J by 4 bases, with 12 bases between the two germline ends. The CDR3 loop is CASSLGGVVPDTQYF. CDR3 bases: TGCGCCAGCAGCTTGGGCGGGGTGGTCCCAGATACGCAGTATTTT.

Ten or more counts support this clonotype. The V gene is TRBV6-2 or TRBV6-3, the J gene TRBJ2-3; 14 nucleotides align to TRBD2. With V trimmed by 2 bases and J by 4 bases, 5 bases remained unmatched. There are 17 residues in the CDR3. Germline V gene sequence: CDR1 MNHEY, CDR2 SVGEGT. The CDR3 coding sequence is TGTGCCAGCAGTTACCCCCAGACTAGCGGGGGGGCAGATACGCAGTATTTT. This sequence encodes CASSYPQTSGGADTQYF.

V is TRBV5-1 and J is TRBJ2-2; D possibly matches TRBD1 or TRBD2 (5 bases each). Germline assignment: CDR1 SGHRS and CDR2 YFSETQ. This CDR3 is 16 amino acids long. Trimming left V 0 bases short and J 4 bases short, with 13 bases between. Here the CDR3 reads CASSLDGHLATGELFF. CDR3 nucleotide sequence: TGCGCCAGCAGCTTGGACGGACACCTAGCCACCGGGGAGCTGTTTTTT.

This chain connects TRBV6-1 to TRBJ1-1; D is perhaps TRBD1 (6 bases). The CDR3 has 14 residues. Trimming took off 4 bases at V and 4 bases at J, with 13 bases between the two ends. The germline V gene has CDR1 MNHNS and CDR2 SASEGT. The CDR3 DNA reads as TGTGCCAGCAGTGGGAGGCAGGGGATCACTGAAGCTTTCTTT. Its protein product is CASSGRQGITEAFF.

The genes are TRBV4-1 and TRBJ2-1, with unresolved D. The CDR3 is 14 amino acids. The V end lost 4 bases, the J end lost 9 bases, and 16 bases lay between the germline ends. The V gene's germline CDR1 is MGHRA and CDR2 YSYEKL. Written as DNA, the CDR3 is TGCGCCAGCAGCCCGCAAGCCGGAATCGGTGAGCAGTTCTTC. Its protein product is CASSPQAGIGEQFF.

The genes are TRBV6-1 and TRBJ2-1; TRBD2 matches at 9 bases. Germline-derived CDR1 and CDR2 are MNHNS and SASEGT. The CDR3 has 16 amino acids. Trimming at V came to 6 bases and at J to 2 bases, leaving 8 bases not matched to a gene. In nucleotides, the CDR3 is TGTGCCAGCAGGGGGATGACTAGCGGCACCTACAATGAGCAGTTCTTC. As protein: CASRGMTSGTYNEQFF.

The V gene is TRBV7-9, the J gene TRBJ1-2; a possible D gene is TRBD1 (5 bases). The CDR3 totals 15 residues. The germline V and J ends were trimmed by 5 bases and 8 bases, with 21 bases remaining between them. Germline CDR1 and CDR2: SEHNR and FQNEAQ (reference sequence). The CDR3 here is CASSPLGRARGGYTF. As DNA, the CDR3 is TGTGCCAGCAGCCCCCTGGGCAGGGCCCGGGGGGGCTACACCTTC.

This clonotype was seen at least ten times. The chain is built from TRBV19 and TRBJ2-2; a possible D gene is TRBD2 (6 bases). This CDR3 has 15 amino acids. The V end was cut by 6 bases, the J end by 4 bases, with 15 bases between. Germline V gene lookup returns CDR1 LNHDA and CDR2 SQIVND (reference sequence). The CDR3 loop reads CASSRYRDSTGELFF. CDR3 bases: TGTGCCAGTAGCAGATACCGGGACTCCACCGGGGAGCTGTTTTTT.

This chain joins TRBV7-4 and TRBJ1-4, with D unresolved. V was cut by 5 bases and J by 4 bases, with 14 bases left in between. In germline, CDR1 is SGHVT, CDR2 SQSDAQ. CDR3 length: 15 amino acids. The CDR3 here is CASSPGTALNEKLFF. The DNA for the CDR3 is TGTGCCAGCAGCCCGGGAACGGCGCTTAATGAAAAACTGTTTTTT. The whole variable domain, remainder taken from reference TRBV7-4 and TRBJ1-4, is GAGVSQSPRYKVAKRGRDVALRCDSISGHVTLYWYRQTLGQGSEVLTYSQSDAQRDKSGRPSGRFSAERPERSVSTLKIQRTEQGDSAVYLCASSPGTALNEKLFFGSGTQLSVL.

This clonotype has more than one count but fewer than ten. This chain links TRBV4-3 with TRBJ1-1; no reliable D call. V was trimmed by 0 bases and J by 1 base, leaving 18 bases between them. This CDR3 region has 18 residues. CDR1 LGHNA and CDR2 YSLEER come from the germline V gene. The CDR3 DNA sequence: TGCGCCAGCAGCCAAGAGGCGCCTCGCATTTACTCGAACACTGAAGCTTTCTTT. The encoded protein is CASSQEAPRIYSNTEAFF.

A word on this clonotype: Its ends do not fully match the called genes, so a read error is possible. V usage is TRBV11-3 and J usage is TRBJ2-3; 9 nucleotides match TRBD2. Germline-derived CDR1 and CDR2 are SGHNT and YENEEA. This CDR3 has 16 amino acids. CDR3: CASSLVGGGGTNTQYF. The CDR3, as DNA: TGTGCCAGCAGCTTAGTTGGCGGGGGGGGCACAAATACGCAGTATTTT.

This sequence joins TRBV2 and TRBJ2-2; D might be TRBD2 (5 bases). The CDR3 runs to 14 residues. V was shortened by 3 bases and J by 6 bases, with 11 bases between the two germline ends. CDR1 SNHLY and CDR2 FYNNEI come from the germline V gene. DNA of the CDR3: TGTGCCAGCAGTGAGGGTGGCGGGTCCGGGGAGCTGTTTTTT. Translating it yields CASSEGGGSGELFF.

This clonotype was found many times. The V gene is TRBV2, the J gene TRBJ2-5; tentative D call: TRBD2 (5 bases). Germline-derived CDR1 and CDR2 are SNHLY and FYNNEI. This CDR3 comprises 12 residues. V shed 6 bases and J shed 0 bases, with 5 bases lying between them. The CDR3 nucleotides are TGTGCCAGCAGGGGAGACCAAGAGACCCAGTACTTC. Amino acid sequence: CASRGDQETQYF.